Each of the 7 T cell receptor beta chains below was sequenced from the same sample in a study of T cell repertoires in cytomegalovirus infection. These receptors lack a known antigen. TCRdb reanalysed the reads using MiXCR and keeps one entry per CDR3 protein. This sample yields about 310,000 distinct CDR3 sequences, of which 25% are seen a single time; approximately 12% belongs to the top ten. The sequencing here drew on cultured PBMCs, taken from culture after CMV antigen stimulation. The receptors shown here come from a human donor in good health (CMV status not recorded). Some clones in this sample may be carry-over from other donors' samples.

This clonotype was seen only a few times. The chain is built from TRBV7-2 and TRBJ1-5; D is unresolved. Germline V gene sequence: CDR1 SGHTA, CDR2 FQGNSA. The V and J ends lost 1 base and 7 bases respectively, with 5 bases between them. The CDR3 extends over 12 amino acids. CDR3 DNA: TGTGCCAGCAGCTTAGAAGCCCAGCCCCAGCATTTT. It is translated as CASSLEAQPQHF.

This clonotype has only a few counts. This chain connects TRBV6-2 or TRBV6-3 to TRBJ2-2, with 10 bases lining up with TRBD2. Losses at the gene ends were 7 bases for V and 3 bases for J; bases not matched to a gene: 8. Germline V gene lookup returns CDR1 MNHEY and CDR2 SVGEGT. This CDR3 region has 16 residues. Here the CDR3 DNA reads TGTGCCAGCACCGTCTCACTAGCGGGATACACCGGGGAGCTGTTTTTT. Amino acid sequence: CASTVSLAGYTGELFF.

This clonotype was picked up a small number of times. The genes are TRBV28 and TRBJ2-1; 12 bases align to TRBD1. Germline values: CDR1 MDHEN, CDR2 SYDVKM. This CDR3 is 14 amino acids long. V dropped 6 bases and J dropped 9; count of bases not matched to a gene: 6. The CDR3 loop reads CASRWGQGAGEQFF. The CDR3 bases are TGTGCCAGCAGATGGGGACAGGGGGCGGGTGAGCAGTTCTTC.

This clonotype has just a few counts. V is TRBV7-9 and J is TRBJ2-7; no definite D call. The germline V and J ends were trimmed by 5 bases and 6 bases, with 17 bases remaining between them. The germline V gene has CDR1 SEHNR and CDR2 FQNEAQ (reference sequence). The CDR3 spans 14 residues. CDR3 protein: CASSAPGSPTEQYV. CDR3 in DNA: TGTGCCAGCAGCGCACCTGGCAGCCCTACCGAGCAGTACGTC.

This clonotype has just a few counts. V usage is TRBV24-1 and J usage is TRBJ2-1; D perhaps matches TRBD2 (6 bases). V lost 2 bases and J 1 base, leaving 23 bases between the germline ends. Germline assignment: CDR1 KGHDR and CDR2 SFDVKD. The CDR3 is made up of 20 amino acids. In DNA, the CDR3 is TGTGCCACCAGTGATTCTTACCCTACAATACTAGCTCCTTCCTACAATGAGCAGTTCTTC. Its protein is CATSDSYPTILAPSYNEQFF.

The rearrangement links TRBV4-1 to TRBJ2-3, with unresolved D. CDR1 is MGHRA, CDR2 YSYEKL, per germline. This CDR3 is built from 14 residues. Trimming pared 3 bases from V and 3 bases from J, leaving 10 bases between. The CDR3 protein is CASSHITVTDTQYF. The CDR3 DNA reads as TGCGCCAGCAGCCACATCACAGTTACAGATACGCAGTATTTT.

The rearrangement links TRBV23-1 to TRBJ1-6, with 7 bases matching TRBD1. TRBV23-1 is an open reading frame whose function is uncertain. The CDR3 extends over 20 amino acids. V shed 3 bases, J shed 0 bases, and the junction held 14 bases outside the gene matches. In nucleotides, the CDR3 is TGCGCCAGCAGTCAGGGGACAGCTCCGCCGCCACCCTCCTATAATTCACCCCTCCACTTT. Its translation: CASSQGTAPPPPSYNSPLHF.